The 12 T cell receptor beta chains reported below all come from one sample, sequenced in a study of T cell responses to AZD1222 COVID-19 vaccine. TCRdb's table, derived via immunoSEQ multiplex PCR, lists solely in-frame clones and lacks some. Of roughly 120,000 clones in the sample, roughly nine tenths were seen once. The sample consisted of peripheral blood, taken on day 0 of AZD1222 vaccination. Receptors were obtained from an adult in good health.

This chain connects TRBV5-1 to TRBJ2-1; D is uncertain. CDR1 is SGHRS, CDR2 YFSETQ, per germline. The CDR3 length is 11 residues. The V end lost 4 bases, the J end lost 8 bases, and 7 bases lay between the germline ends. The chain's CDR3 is CASSALDEQFF. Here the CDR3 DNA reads TGCGCCAGCAGCGCCTTGGATGAGCAGTTCTTC.

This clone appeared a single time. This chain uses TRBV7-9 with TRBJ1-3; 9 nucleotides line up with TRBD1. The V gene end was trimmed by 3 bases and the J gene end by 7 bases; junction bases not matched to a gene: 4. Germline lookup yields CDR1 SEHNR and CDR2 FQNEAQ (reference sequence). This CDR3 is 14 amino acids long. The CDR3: CASSFGTGRNTIYF. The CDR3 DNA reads TGTGCCAGCAGCTTTGGGACAGGGCGTAACACCATATATTTT.

The CDR3 sequence: CASRAWGGEGQPQHF. Here the CDR3 DNA reads TGTGCCAGCAGGGCCTGGGGGGGCGAAGGGCAGCCCCAGCATTTT. V gene TRBV6-5 combines with J gene TRBJ1-5; possibly TRBD1 for D (6 bases). Looked up from germline, CDR1 is MNHEY and CDR2 is SVGAGI. V was pared by 6 bases and J by 7 bases, with 19 bases between. This CDR3 comprises 15 residues.

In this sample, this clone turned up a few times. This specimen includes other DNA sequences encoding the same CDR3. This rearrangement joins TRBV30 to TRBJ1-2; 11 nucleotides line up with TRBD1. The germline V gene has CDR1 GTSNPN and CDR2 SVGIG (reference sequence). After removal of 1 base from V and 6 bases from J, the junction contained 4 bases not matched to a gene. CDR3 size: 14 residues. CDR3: CAWSAPGQGDGYTF. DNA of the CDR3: TGTGCCTGGAGTGCGCCGGGACAGGGGGATGGCTACACCTTC.

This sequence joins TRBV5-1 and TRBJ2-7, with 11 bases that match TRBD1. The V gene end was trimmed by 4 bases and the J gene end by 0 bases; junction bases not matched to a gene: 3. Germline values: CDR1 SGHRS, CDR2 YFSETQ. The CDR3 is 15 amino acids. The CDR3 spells CASSVGTGGSYEQYF. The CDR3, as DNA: TGCGCCAGCAGCGTCGGGACAGGGGGCTCCTACGAGCAGTACTTC.

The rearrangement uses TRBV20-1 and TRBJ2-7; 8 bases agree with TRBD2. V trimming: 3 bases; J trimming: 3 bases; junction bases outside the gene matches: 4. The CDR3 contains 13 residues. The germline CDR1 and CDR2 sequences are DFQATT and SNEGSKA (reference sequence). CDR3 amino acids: CSASFGGGYEQYF. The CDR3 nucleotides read TGCAGTGCTAGTTTCGGGGGGGGCTACGAGCAGTACTTC.

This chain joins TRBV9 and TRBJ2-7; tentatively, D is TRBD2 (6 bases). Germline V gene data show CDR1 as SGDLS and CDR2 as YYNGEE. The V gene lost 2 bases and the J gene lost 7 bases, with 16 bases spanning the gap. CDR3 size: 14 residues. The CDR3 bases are TGTGCCAGCAGCGTGAGCTCGGGCGGGGTAGAGCAGTACTTC. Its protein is CASSVSSGGVEQYF.

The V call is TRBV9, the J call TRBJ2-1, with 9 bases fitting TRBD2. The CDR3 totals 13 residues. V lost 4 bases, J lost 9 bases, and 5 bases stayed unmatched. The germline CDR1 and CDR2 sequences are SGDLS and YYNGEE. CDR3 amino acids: CASSLAGPGEQFF. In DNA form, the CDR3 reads TGTGCCAGCAGCCTAGCGGGGCCGGGTGAGCAGTTCTTC.

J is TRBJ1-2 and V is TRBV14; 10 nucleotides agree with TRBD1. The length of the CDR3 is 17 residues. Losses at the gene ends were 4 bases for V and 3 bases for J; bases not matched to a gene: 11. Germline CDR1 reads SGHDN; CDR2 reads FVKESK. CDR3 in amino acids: CASSPPTGGRTYYGYTF. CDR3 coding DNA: TGTGCCAGCAGCCCTCCGACAGGGGGCCGAACTTACTATGGCTACACCTTC.

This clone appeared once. The CDR3, as DNA: TGTGCCAGCAGGGGAACCAGGAACACTGAAGCTTTCTTT. Translating it yields CASRGTRNTEAFF. V gene TRBV2 combines with J gene TRBJ1-1; no clear D. Trimming left V 6 bases short and J 1 base short, with 9 bases between. This CDR3 region has 13 residues. Germline V gives CDR1 SNHLY, CDR2 FYNNEI.

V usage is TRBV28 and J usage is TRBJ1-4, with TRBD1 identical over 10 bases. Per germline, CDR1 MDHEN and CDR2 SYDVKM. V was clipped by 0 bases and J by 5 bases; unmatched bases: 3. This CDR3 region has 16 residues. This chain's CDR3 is CASSLWGTGVNEKLFF. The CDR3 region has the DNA TGTGCCAGCAGTTTATGGGGGACAGGGGTAAATGAAAAACTGTTTTTT.

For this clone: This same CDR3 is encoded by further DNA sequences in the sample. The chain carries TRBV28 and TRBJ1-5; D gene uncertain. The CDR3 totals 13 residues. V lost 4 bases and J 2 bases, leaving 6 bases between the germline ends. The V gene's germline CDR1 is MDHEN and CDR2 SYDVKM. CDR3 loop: CASSSGGNQPQHF. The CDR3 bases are TGTGCCAGCAGTTCAGGAGGCAATCAGCCCCAGCATTTT.